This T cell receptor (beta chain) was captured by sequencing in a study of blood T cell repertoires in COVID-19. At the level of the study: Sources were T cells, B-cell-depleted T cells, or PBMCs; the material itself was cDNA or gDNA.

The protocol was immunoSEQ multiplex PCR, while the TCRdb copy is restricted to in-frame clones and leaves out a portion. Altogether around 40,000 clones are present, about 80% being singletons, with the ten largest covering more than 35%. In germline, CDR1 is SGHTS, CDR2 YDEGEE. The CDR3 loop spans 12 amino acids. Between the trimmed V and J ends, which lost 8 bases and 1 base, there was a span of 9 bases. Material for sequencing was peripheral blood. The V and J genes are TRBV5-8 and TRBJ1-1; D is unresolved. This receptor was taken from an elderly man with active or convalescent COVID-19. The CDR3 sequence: CASGEPNTEAFF. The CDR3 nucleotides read TGTGCCAGTGGGGAGCCGAACACTGAAGCTTTCTTT.